A selection of T cell receptor beta chains follows, all from one sample in a study of T cell repertoires in cytomegalovirus infection. Via MiXCR, TCRdb re-called the reads, giving one row per CDR3 protein. The sample records around 350,000 distinct CDR3 sequences, 18% being singletons. What was sequenced was PBMCs. These receptors were taken from a human donor in good health (CMV status not recorded). Some clones in this sample may be carry-over from other donors' samples. Each CDR3 is given with its conserved first and last residue. A D gene is named only where the DNA matches it firmly. Expanded clones are given a class, and other clones once, few, many or no size at all.

TRBJ2-5	TRBD2	many	TRBV7-9	TGTGCCAGCAGCTTTAGTGGCGGACTAGCGGGAAGGCGTGGAGAGACCCAGTACTTC	CASSFSGGLAGRRGETQYF
TRBJ2-7	TRBD2	many	TRBV7-2	TGTGCCAGCAGCCAGCAGCGGGGGGGCCCAAACGAGCAGTACTTC	CASSQQRGGPNEQYF
TRBJ2-1	.	few	TRBV11-2	TGTGCCAGCAGCTTAAAGCCGAGATCCGGCCTCAATGAGCAGTTCTTC	CASSLKPRSGLNEQFF
TRBJ2-7	.	few	TRBV5-5	TGTGCCAGCAGCTTGGTGGCCAGGGACTACGAGCAGTACTTC	CASSLVARDYEQYF
TRBJ2-1	.	many	TRBV7-2	TGTGCCAGCAGCCAACCCGGAAGAACTGAGCAGTTCTTC	CASSQPGRTEQFF
TRBJ2-3	.	many	TRBV7-2	TGTGCCAGCGGGGATGACACAGATACGCAGTATTTT	CASGDDTDTQYF
TRBJ2-4	.	few	TRBV11-2	TGTGCCAGCAGCTCCCTAAGAGGGGGAGGCCAGCTAGCCAAAAACATTCAGTACTTC	CASSSLRGGGQLAKNIQYF
TRBJ1-6	.	few	TRBV19	TGTGCCAGCACAGAGATGCAAGGTTACTCACCCCTCCACTTT	CASTEMQGYSPLHF
TRBJ2-3	.	.	TRBV27	TGTGCCAGCAGTTTATCGTACACCACAGATACGCAGTATTTT	CASSLSYTTDTQYF
TRBJ2-5	.	many	TRBV7-9	TGTGCCAGCAGCCCTACTCTCCGACAGGTTCAAGAGACCCAGTACTTC	CASSPTLRQVQETQYF
TRBJ2-1	TRBD2	many	TRBV7-9	TGTGCCAGCAGCGAAGGGCTGGTAGCGGGGATACACAATGAGCAGTTCTTC	CASSEGLVAGIHNEQFF
TRBJ2-1	.	many	TRBV7-2	TGTGCCAGCAGCCCCTCCCCTGTGGCCGCTTACAATGAGCAGTTCTTC	CASSPSPVAAYNEQFF
TRBJ1-5	.	few	TRBV4-1	TGCGCCAGCAGCCAAGATCGGGGGAGCAATCAGCCCCAGCATTTT	CASSQDRGSNQPQHF
TRBJ2-7	.	many	TRBV7-7	TGTGCCAGCAGCCAAGGAGGGGATGCCGAGCAGTACTTC	CASSQGGDAEQYF
TRBJ2-3	.	many	TRBV7-2	TGTGCCAGCAGCTGGGGACATCTCACAGATACGCAGTATTTT	CASSWGHLTDTQYF
TRBJ2-3	.	.	TRBV12-3/TRBV12-4	TGTGCCAGCAGCCCGGGGCGGTTCACAGATACGCAGTATTTT	CASSPGRFTDTQYF
TRBJ2-5	.	many	TRBV12-5	TGTGCTAGTGGTCTGGGGGGCCGGAGAGAGACCCAGTACTTC	CASGLGGRRETQYF
TRBJ1-3	.	many	TRBV7-2	TGTGCCAGCAGCAGCGGCGGAGCCTCTGGAAACACCATATATTTT	CASSSGGASGNTIYF
TRBJ1-5	TRBD1	few	TRBV19	TGTGCCAGTAGTATTGGCGGGACAGGTTTTAATCAGCCCCAGCATTTT	CASSIGGTGFNQPQHF
TRBJ2-3	.	few	TRBV2	TGTGCCAGCAGTCTCCATAGTAATACGCAGTATTTT	CASSLHSNTQYF
TRBJ2-1	TRBD1	.	TRBV5-1	TGCGCCAGCCGACGACAGGGGGCCTACAATGAGCAGTTCTTC	CASRRQGAYNEQFF
TRBJ2-3	TRBD2	few	TRBV2	TGTGCCAGCAGTGTTATAGCGGGCGCCGTCGCTAGCACAGATACGCAGTATTTT	CASSVIAGAVASTDTQYF
TRBJ2-5	TRBD1	.	TRBV11-3	TGTGCCAGCAGCTTAGGCACAGGGGCTGGAGAGACCCAGTACTTC	CASSLGTGAGETQYF
TRBJ2-3	TRBD2	few	TRBV11-3	TGTGCCAGCAGCTTTGGTAGCGGGAGCACAGATACGCAGTATTTT	CASSFGSGSTDTQYF
TRBJ2-7	.	.	TRBV7-2	TGTGCCAGCAGCTTAGATAACTCCTACACTGAGCAGTACTTC	CASSLDNSYTEQYF
TRBJ2-3	.	.	TRBV2	TGTGCCAGCATGAGGGAACGCACAGATACGCAGTATTTT	CASMRERTDTQYF
TRBJ2-3	TRBD2	many	TRBV12-3/TRBV12-4	TGTGCCAGCAGTCTAAGGACTAGCGGACTCACAGATACGCAGTATTTT	CASSLRTSGLTDTQYF
TRBJ1-6	.	.	TRBV20-1	TGCAGTGCTTGGAGACAGAAAGATAATTCACCCCTCCACTTT	CSAWRQKDNSPLHF
TRBJ1-1	.	.	TRBV20-1	TGCAGTGCCCCCAGTCGGGTTGGGGGCACTGAAGCTTTCTTT	CSAPSRVGGTEAFF
TRBJ2-7	.	many	TRBV7-2	TGTGCCAGCAGCCTCTTGGGGGGACGGCAGTACTTC	CASSLLGGRQYF